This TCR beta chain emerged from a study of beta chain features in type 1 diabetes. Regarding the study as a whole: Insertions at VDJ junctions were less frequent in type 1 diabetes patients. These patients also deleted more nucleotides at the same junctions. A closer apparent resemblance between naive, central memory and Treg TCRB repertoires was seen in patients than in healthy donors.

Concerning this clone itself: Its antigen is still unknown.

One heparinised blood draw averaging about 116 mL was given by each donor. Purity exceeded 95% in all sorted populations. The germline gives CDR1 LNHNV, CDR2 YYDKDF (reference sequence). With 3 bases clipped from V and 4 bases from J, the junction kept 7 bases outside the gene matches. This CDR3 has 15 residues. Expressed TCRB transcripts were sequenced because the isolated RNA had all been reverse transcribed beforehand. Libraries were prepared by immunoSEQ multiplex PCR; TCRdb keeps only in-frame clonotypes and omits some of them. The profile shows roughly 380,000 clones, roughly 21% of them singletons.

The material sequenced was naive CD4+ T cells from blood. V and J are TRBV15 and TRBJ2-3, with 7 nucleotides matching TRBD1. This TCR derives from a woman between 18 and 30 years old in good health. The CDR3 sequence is CATSSRQGGADTQYF. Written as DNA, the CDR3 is TGTGCCACCAGCAGTCGACAGGGTGGGGCAGATACGCAGTATTTT.